This is a list of T cell receptor beta chains from one sample in a study of cytomegalovirus exposure and HLA in healthy donors. Some clones are missing from TCRdb's copy, which holds only in-frame ones; the method was immunoSEQ multiplex PCR. The sample lists more than 100,000 clones, roughly 9.6% occurring once. The specimen sequenced was PBMCs. The origin of the receptors is a woman in her thirties or forties in good health and CMV-seropositive. CDR3s include the opening cysteine and the closing phenylalanine or tryptophan. Fields, in order: CDR3 protein, V gene, J gene, CDR3 length.

CASSAPRQGINEQFF	TRBV5-6	TRBJ2-1	15
CASSPYLPAGSSYNEQFF	TRBV4-3	TRBJ2-1	18
CASRPDRASYEQYF	TRBV6-5	TRBJ2-7	14
CASSSSRGAGGNTIYF	TRBV7-9	TRBJ1-3	16
CASSLGLAGARSYEQYF	TRBV7-2	TRBJ2-7	17
CASSQDPTGRPGHYGYTF	TRBV4-3	TRBJ1-2	18
CASSQEPGQVVYGYTF	TRBV4-1	TRBJ1-2	16
CASTSGNSPLHF	TRBV6-5	TRBJ1-6	12
CASSTALSYEQYF	TRBV2	TRBJ2-7	13
CASSLLPPGQGADGYTF	TRBV5-1	TRBJ1-2	17
CASSLGQGAKNEQFF	TRBV7-2	TRBJ2-1	15
CAWNRGSYEQYF	TRBV30	TRBJ2-7	12
CASSPEPRSYEQYF	TRBV6-1	TRBJ2-7	14
CSVEAGGPSNTAVDTQYF	TRBV29-1	TRBJ2-3	18
CASAGTPGRNYGYTF	TRBV19	TRBJ1-2	15
CASRSTGRNTEAFF	TRBV6-5	TRBJ1-1	14
CASSPRGGRYGELFF	TRBV7-3	TRBJ2-2	15
CASSEGTGFGANVLTF	TRBV6-1	TRBJ2-6	16
CASRGQGFVNQPQHF	TRBV6-1	TRBJ1-5	15
CASSLGTVWYGYTF	TRBV7-9	TRBJ1-2	14
CSVEAGGGTDTQYF	TRBV29-1	TRBJ2-3	14
CASSLGRTGGHNTEAFF	TRBV7-9	TRBJ1-1	17
CASSSRAGKDSPLHF	TRBV5-1	TRBJ1-6	15
CASRLEGQAPSSYEQYF	TRBV12-2	TRBJ2-7	17
CASSWDRVDGYTF	TRBV11-2	TRBJ1-2	13
CASSERQGAVSPLHF	TRBV2	TRBJ1-6	15